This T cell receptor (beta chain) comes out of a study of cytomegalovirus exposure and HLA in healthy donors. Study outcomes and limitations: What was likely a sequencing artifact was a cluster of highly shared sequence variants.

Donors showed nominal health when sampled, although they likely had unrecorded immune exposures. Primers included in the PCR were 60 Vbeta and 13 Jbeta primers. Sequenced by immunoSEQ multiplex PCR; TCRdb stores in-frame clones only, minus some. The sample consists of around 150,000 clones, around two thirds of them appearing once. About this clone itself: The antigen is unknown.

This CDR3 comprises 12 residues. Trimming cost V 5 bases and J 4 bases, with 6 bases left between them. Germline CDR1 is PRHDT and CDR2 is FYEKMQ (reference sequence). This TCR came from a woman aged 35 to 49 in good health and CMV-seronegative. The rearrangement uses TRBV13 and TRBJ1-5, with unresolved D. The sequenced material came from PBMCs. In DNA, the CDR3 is TGTGCCAGCAGCCTACTGAATCAGCCCCAGCATTTT. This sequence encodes CASSLLNQPQHF.